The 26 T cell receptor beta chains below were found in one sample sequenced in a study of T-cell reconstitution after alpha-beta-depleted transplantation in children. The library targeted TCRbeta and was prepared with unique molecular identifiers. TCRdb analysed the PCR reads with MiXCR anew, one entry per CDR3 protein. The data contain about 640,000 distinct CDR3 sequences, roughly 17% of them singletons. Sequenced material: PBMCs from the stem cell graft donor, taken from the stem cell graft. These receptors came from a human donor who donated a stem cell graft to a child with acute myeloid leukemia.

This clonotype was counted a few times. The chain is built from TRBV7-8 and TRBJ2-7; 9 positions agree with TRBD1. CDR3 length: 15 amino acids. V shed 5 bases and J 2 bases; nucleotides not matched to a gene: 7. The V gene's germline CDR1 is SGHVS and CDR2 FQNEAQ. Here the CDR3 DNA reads TGTGCCAGCAGCCGAGGACAGGGGATCCCCTACGAGCAGTACTTC. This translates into CASSRGQGIPYEQYF.

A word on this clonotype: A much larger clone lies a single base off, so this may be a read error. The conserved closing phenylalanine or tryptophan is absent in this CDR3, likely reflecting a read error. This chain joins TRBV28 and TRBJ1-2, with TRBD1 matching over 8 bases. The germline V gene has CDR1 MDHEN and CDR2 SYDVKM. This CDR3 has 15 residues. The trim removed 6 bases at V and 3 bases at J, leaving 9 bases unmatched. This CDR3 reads CASRRRTGSYYGYTY. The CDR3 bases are TGTGCCAGCAGACGAAGGACAGGGTCGTACTATGGCTACACCTAC.

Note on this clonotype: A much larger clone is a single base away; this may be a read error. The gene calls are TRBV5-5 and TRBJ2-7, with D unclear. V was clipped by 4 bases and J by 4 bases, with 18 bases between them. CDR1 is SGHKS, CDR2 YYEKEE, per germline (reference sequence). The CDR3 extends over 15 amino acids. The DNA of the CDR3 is TGTGCCAGCAGCCTTGCGGCAGGCGGTTTGTACGAGCAGTACTTC. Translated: CASSLAAGGLYEQYF.

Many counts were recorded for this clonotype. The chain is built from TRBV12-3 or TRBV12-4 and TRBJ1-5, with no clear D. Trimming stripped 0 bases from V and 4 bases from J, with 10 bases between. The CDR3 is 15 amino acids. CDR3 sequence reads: CASSLAVTPNQPQHF. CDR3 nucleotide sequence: TGTGCCAGCAGTTTAGCGGTGACACCTAATCAGCCCCAGCATTTT.

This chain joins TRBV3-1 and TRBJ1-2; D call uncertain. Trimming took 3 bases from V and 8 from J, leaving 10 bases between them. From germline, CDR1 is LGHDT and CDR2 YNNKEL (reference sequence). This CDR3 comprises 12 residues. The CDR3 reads CASSQGSWGYTF. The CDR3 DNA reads TGTGCCAGCAGCCAGGGGTCATGGGGCTACACCTTC.

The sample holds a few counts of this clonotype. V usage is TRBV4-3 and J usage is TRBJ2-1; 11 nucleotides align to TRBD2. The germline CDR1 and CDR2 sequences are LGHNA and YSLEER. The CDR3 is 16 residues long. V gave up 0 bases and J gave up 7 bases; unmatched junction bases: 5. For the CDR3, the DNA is TGCGCCAGCAGCCAAGATAGCGGGGGGGCCGGTAATGAGCAGTTCTTC. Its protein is CASSQDSGGAGNEQFF.

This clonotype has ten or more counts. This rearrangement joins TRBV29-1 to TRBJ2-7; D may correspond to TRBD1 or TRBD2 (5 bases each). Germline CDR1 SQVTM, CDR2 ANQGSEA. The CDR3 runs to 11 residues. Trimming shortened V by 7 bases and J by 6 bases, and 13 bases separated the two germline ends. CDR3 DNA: TGCAGCGGGACGTGGGGGTCCGAGCAGTACTTC. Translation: CSGTWGSEQYF.

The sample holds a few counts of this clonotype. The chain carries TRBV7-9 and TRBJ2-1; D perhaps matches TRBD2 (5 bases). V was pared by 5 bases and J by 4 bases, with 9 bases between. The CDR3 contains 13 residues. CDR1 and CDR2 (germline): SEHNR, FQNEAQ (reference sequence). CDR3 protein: CASSHREYNEQFF. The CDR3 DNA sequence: TGTGCCAGCAGCCACCGGGAATACAATGAGCAGTTCTTC.

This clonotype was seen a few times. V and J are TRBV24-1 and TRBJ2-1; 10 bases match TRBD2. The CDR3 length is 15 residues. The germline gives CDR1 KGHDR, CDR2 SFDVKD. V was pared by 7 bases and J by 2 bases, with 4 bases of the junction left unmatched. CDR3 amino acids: CATSEGLAPYNEQFF. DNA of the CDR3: TGTGCCACCAGCGAGGGACTAGCGCCCTACAATGAGCAGTTCTTC.

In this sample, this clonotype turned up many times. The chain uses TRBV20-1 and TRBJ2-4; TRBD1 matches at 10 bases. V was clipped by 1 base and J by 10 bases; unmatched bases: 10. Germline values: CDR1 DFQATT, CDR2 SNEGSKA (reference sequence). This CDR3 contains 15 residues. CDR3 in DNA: TGCAGTGCTAGAGGGGACAGGGGAGGGTTGGGGATTCAGTACTTC. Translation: CSARGDRGGLGIQYF.

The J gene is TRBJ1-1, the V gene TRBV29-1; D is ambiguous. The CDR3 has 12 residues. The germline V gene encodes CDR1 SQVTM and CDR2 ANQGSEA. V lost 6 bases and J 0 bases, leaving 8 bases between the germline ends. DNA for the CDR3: TGCAGCGTGATTTGGATGAACACTGAAGCTTTCTTT. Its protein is CSVIWMNTEAFF.

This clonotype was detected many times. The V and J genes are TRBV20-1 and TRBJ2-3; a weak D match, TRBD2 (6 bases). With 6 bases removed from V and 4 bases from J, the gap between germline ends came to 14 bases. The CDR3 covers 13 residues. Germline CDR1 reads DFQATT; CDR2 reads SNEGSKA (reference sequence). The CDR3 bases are TGCAGTGCGAATACTAGCCCTTCAGATACGCAGTATTTT. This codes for CSANTSPSDTQYF.

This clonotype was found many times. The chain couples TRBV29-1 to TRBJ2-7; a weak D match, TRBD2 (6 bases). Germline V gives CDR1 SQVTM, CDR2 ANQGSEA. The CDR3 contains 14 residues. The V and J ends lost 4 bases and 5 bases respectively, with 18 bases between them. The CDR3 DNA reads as TGCAGCGTTGTTGGAGGGGTCATCGGTGACGAGCAGTACTTC. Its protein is CSVVGGVIGDEQYF.

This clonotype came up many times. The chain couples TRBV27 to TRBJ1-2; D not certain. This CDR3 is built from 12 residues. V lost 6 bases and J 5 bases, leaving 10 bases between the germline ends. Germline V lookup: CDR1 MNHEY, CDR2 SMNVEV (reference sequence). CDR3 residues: CASSPDSYGYTF. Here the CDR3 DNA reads TGTGCCAGCAGCCCAGACTCGTATGGCTACACCTTC.

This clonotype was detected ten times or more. The CDR3 sequence: CSARDFEGAGGYTF. In nucleotides, the CDR3 is TGCAGTGCTAGAGATTTTGAGGGGGCGGGCGGCTACACCTTC. The rearrangement links TRBV20-1 to TRBJ1-2; the match to TRBD1 covers 7 bases. The CDR3 is 14 amino acids. The trim removed 0 bases at V and 8 bases at J, leaving 9 bases unmatched. From germline, CDR1 is DFQATT and CDR2 SNEGSKA (reference sequence).

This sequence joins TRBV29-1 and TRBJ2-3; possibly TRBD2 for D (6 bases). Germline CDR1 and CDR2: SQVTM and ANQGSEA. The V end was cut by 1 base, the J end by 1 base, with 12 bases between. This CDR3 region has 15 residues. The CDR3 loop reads CSVEGFGGGTDTQYF. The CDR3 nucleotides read TGCAGCGTTGAAGGATTTGGCGGGGGCACAGATACGCAGTATTTT.

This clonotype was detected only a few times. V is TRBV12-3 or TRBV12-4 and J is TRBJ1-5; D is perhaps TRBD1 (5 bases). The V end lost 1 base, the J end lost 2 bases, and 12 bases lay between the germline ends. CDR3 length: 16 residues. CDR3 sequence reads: CASSLGGRGGNQPQHF. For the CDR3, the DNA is TGTGCCAGCAGTTTAGGGGGTAGGGGAGGCAATCAGCCCCAGCATTTT.

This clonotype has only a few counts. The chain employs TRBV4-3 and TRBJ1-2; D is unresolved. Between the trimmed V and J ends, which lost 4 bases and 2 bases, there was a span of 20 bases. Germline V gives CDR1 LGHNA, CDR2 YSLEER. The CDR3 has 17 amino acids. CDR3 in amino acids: CASSLTFETASNYGYTF. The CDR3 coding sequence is TGCGCCAGCAGCCTCACCTTTGAAACAGCGTCGAACTATGGCTACACCTTC.

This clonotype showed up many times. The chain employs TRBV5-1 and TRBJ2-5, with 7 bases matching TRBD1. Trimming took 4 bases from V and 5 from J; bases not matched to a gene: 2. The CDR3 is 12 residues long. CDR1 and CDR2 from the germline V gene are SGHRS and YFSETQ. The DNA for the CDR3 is TGCGCCAGCAGCAAGGACAGGGAGACCCAGTACTTC. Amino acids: CASSKDRETQYF.

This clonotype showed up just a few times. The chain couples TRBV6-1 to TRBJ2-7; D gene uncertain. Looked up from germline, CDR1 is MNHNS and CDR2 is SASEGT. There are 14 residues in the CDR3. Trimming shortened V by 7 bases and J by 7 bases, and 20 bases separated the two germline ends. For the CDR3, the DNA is TGTGCCAGCACCCAAGAAGGTTCTGGGGTAGAGCAGTACGTC. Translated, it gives CASTQEGSGVEQYV.

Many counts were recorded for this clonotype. CDR3 amino acids: CASSPGTGSTQYF. CDR3 DNA sequence: TGTGCCAGCAGCCCGGGAACGGGGTCCACGCAGTATTTT. This rearrangement joins TRBV7-2 to TRBJ2-3, with D possibly being TRBD2 (5 bases). Germline CDR1 and CDR2: SGHTA and FQGNSA. The CDR3 contains 13 residues. The V end was cut by 5 bases, the J end by 9 bases, with 15 bases between.

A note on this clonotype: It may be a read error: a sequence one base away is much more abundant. The CDR3 nucleotides are TGCAGTGCTAAAGGGGGGGCTTACTGTGGCTACACCTTC. Its translation is CSAKGGAYCGYTF. This chain links TRBV20-1 with TRBJ1-2; possible D gene TRBD1, 6 bases. V was cut by 4 bases and J by 7 bases, with 16 bases left in between. From germline, CDR1 is DFQATT and CDR2 SNEGSKA (reference sequence). The CDR3 runs to 13 residues.

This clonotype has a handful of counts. The CDR3, as DNA: TGTGCCAGCAGCCCGAATAGTGGACAGAATGAGCAGTTCTTC. Its protein is CASSPNSGQNEQFF. The chain uses TRBV7-6 and TRBJ2-1, with D possibly being TRBD1 (6 bases). The V end was cut by 5 bases, the J end by 7 bases, with 15 bases between. Germline V gene lookup returns CDR1 SGHVS and CDR2 FNYEAQ. CDR3 length: 14 residues.

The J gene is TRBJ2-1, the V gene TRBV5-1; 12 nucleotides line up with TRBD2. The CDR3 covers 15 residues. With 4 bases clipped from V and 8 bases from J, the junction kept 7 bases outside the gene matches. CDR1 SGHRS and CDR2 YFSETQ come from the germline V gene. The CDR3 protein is CASSLPSGGDDEQFF. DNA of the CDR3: TGCGCCAGCAGCCTCCCTAGCGGGGGGGATGATGAGCAGTTCTTC.

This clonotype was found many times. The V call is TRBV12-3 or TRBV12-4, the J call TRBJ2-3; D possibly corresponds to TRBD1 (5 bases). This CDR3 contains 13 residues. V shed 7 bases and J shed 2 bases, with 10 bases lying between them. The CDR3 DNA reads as TGTGCCAGCACCTGGACAACCACAGATACGCAGTATTTT. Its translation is CASTWTTTDTQYF.

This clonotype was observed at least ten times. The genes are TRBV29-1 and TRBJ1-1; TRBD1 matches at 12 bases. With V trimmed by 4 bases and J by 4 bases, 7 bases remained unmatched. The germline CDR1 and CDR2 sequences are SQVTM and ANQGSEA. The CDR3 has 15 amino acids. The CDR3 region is CSVGGTGGWGTEAFF. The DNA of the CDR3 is TGCAGCGTTGGAGGGACAGGGGGCTGGGGCACTGAAGCTTTCTTT.